This TCR beta chain emerged from a study of response to subunit inactivated influenza vaccine. There are 15 residues in the CDR3. The ends lost 7 bases at V and 1 base at J; junction bases unmatched: 7. Germline loops: CDR1 LGHDT, CDR2 YNNKEL (reference sequence). Via MiXCR, TCRdb re-called the RT-PCR reads, giving one row per CDR3 protein. The sample has hundreds of thousands of distinct CDR3 sequences, roughly 13% seen once. The TCR was taken from a man between 45 and 60 years old who received an inactivated influenza vaccine. This rearrangement joins TRBV3-1 to TRBJ2-1; 7 nucleotides match TRBD1. The sample consisted of PBMCs from blood, taken less than 15 days before vaccination. The CDR3 sequence is CASTLRGQSYNEQFF. CDR3 bases: TGTGCCAGCACCCTAAGGGGGCAGTCCTACAATGAGCAGTTCTTC.